The 9 T cell receptor beta chains listed next were all sequenced from one sample in a study of a mutant IDH1 vaccine in newly diagnosed glioma. Time point of the sample: week 35, safety follow-up. It was 300 ug of mutant IDH1 20-mer peptide that made up each vaccine dose, given with topical imiquimod. These receptors are not linked to any known antigen. The protocol was immunoSEQ multiplex PCR, while the TCRdb copy is restricted to in-frame clones and leaves out a portion. The sample lists tens of thousands of clones, roughly 74% occurring once. The input for sequencing was PBMCs, taken from a glioma patient whose treatment included an IDH1 peptide vaccine. These receptors originate from a man aged 50 to 59 with glioma.

This chain links TRBV7-2 with TRBJ1-1, with a tentative D call TRBD1 (5 bases). Looked up from germline, CDR1 is SGHTA and CDR2 is FQGNSA. Between the trimmed V and J ends, which lost 5 bases and 11 bases, there was a span of 18 bases. The CDR3 spans 13 residues. The CDR3, as DNA: TGTGCCAGCAGCCCCAGGCGGACAATTCAGGCTTTCTTT. Translated, it gives CASSPRRTIQAFF.

The V call is TRBV2, the J call TRBJ2-5, with 8 positions matching TRBD1. The CDR3 consists of 16 residues. Germline V CDR1 and CDR2: SNHLY, FYNNEI. J was trimmed by 2 bases and V by 7 bases; bases with no gene match: 12. The CDR3 reads CASMRDRGYSQETQYF. The CDR3 DNA sequence: TGTGCCAGCATGCGAGACAGGGGATATTCGCAAGAGACCCAGTACTTC.

The V and J genes are TRBV4-3 and TRBJ1-4, with TRBD1 as a possible D gene (6 bases). V dropped 2 bases and J dropped 8 bases, with 15 bases sitting between them. Germline CDR1 reads LGHNA; CDR2 reads YSLEER. CDR3 size: 15 residues. CDR3: CASSQLQGTTEKLFF. As DNA, the CDR3 is TGCGCCAGCAGCCAACTACAGGGAACTACCGAAAAACTGTTTTTT.

To note about this clone: Other DNA sequences in this sample translate to the same CDR3. The V call is TRBV20-1, the J call TRBJ2-7; D gene uncertain. Germline V CDR1 and CDR2: DFQATT, SNEGSKA (reference sequence). This CDR3 contains 11 residues. Trimming removed 0 bases from V and 4 bases from J, with 4 bases in between. The CDR3 here is CSARDSYEQYF. The CDR3 DNA is TGCAGTGCTAGAGATTCGTACGAGCAGTACTTC.

V usage is TRBV29-1 and J usage is TRBJ1-2; the match to TRBD1 covers 7 bases. V shed 6 bases and J 7 bases; nucleotides not matched to a gene: 5. Per the germline V gene, CDR1 is SQVTM and CDR2 is ANQGSEA. This CDR3 is 11 amino acids long. CDR3 protein: CSVDRDGGYTF. The CDR3 coding sequence is TGCAGCGTAGACAGGGATGGTGGCTACACCTTC.

The chain uses TRBV10-3 and TRBJ2-1; D is undetermined. This CDR3 spans 12 amino acids. Per germline, CDR1 ENHRY and CDR2 SYGVKD. V was shortened by 6 bases and J by 7 bases, with 10 bases between the two germline ends. This CDR3 reads CAISGDHNEQFF. CDR3 nucleotide sequence: TGTGCCATCAGCGGAGATCATAATGAGCAGTTCTTC.

J is TRBJ2-7 and V is TRBV5-1, with D possibly TRBD2 on 6 matching bases. Trimming took 4 bases from V and 3 from J, leaving 11 bases between them. This CDR3 spans 13 amino acids. From germline, CDR1 is SGHRS and CDR2 YFSETQ. The CDR3 is CASSLGSGYEQYF. DNA of the CDR3: TGCGCCAGCAGCCTCGGGAGTGGCTACGAGCAGTACTTC.

This clone was seen many times. The chain links TRBV27 to TRBJ1-4; weak D call: TRBD1 (6 bases). Trimming pared 5 bases from V and 3 bases from J, leaving 16 bases between. The length of the CDR3 is 16 residues. Germline CDR1 MNHEY, CDR2 SMNVEV (reference sequence). CDR3 protein: CASSTTRGAANEKLFF. The CDR3 DNA is TGTGCCAGCAGTACGACCCGGGGGGCCGCTAATGAAAAACTGTTTTTT.

The V and J genes are TRBV5-1 and TRBJ2-7; D is unclear. V dropped 0 bases and J dropped 0 bases, with 10 bases sitting between them. The CDR3 spans 15 residues. The germline CDR1 and CDR2 sequences are SGHRS and YFSETQ. The CDR3 region is CASSLGSVLSYEQYF. DNA for the CDR3: TGCGCCAGCAGCTTGGGGTCAGTCCTCTCCTACGAGCAGTACTTC.